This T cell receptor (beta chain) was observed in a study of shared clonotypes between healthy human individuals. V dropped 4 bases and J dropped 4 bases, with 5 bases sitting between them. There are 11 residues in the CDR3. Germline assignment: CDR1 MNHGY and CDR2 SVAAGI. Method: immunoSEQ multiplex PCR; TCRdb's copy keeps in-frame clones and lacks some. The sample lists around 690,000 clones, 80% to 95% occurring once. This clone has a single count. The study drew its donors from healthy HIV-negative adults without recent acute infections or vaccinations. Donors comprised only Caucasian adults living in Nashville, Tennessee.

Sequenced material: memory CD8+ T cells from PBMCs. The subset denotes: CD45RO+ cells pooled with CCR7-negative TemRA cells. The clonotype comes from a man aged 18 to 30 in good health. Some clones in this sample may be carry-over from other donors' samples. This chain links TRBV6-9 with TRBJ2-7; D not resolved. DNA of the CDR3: TGTGCCAGCAGTTTTTCTTACGAGCAGTACTTC. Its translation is CASSFSYEQYF.